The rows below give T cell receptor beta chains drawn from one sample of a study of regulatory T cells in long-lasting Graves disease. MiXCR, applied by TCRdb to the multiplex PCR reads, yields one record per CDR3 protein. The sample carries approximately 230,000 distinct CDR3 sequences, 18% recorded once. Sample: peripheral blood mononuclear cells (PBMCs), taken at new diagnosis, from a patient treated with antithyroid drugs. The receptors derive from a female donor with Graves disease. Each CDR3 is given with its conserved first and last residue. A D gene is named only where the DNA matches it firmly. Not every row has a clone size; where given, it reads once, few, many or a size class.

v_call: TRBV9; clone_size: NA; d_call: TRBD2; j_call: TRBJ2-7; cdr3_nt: TGTGCCAGCAGCGTAGCCGTTAGCGGGAGGGCCGGGTACGAGCAGTACTTC; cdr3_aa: CASSVAVSGRAGYEQYF
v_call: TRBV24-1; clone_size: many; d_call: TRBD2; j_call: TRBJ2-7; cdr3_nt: TGTGCCACCAGTGACCTCACTGGGACTAGCGGAAATTACTACGAGCAGTACTTC; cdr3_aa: CATSDLTGTSGNYYEQYF
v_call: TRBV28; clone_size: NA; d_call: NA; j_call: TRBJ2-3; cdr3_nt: TGTGCCAGCAGTTCGCCTGGTAGCACAGATACGCAGTATTTT; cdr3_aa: CASSSPGSTDTQYF
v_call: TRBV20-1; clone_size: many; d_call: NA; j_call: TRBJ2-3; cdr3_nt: TGCAGTGCTAGAAAGGGACTCGAATTGGATACGCAGTATTTT; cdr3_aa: CSARKGLELDTQYF
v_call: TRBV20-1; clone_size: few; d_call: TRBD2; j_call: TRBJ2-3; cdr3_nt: TGCAGTGCTGCCGGCGGGAGAGATACGCAGTATTTT; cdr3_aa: CSAAGGRDTQYF
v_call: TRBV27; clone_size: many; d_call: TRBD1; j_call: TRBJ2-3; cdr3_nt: TGTGCCAGCGGACAGGGTTTGATAGATACGCAGTATTTT; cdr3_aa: CASGQGLIDTQYF
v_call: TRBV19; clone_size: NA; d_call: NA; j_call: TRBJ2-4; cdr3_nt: TGTGCCAGTTCGGGGGCCAAAAACACTCAGTACTTC; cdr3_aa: CASSGAKNTQYF
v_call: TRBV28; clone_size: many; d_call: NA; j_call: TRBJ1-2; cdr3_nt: TGTGCCAGCAGTCCCCCCCAGGGGCACGGCTACACCTTC; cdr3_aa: CASSPPQGHGYTF
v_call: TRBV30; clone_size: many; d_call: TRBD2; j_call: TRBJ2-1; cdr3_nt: TGTGCCTGGAGTCCGGGACTAGCGGGAGATGAGCAGTTCTTC; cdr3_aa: CAWSPGLAGDEQFF
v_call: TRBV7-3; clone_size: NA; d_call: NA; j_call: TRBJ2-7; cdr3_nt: TGTGCCAGCACCCAGCAGTACTTC; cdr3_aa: CASTQQYF
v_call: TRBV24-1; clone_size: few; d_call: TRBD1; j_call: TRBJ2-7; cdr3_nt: TGTGCCACCAGTGATTCTTCCACCGGGACAGGGGCTCACGAGCAGTACTTC; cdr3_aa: CATSDSSTGTGAHEQYF
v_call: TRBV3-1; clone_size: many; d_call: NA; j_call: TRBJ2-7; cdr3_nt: TGTGCCAGCAGCCAAGATCGGGGGATCACCTACGAGCAGTACTTC; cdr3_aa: CASSQDRGITYEQYF
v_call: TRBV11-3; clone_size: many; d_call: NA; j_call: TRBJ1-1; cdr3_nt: TGTGCCAGCAGCTCCCACGGTAACACTGAAGCTTTCTTT; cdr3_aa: CASSSHGNTEAFF
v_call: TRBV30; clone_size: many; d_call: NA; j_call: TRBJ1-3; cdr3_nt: TGTGCCTTTGGGCCCATGGGAAACACCATATATTTT; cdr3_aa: CAFGPMGNTIYF
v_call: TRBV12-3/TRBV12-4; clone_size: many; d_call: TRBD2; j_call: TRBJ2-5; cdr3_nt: TGTGCCAGCAGTCCCAGGGTGGGGGGGGAGACCCAGTACTTC; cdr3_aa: CASSPRVGGETQYF
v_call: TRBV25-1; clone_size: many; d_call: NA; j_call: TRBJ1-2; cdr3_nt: TGTGCCAGCAGTGAATACGGGAACTCGGGCTACACCTTC; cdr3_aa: CASSEYGNSGYTF
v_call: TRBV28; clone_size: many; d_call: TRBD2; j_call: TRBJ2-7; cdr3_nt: TGTGCCAGCAGTGACGCGACTAGCGGGAGCCTATACGAGCAGTACTTC; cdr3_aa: CASSDATSGSLYEQYF
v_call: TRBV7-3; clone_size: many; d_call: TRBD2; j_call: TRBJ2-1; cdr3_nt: TGTGCCAGCAGCCAAGCGGGAGGTGGCTACAATGAGCAGTTCTTC; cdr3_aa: CASSQAGGGYNEQFF
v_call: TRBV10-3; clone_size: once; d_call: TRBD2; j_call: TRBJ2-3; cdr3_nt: TGTGCCATCAGTGGACTAGCGGGAGGGACAGATACGCAGTATTTT; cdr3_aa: CAISGLAGGTDTQYF
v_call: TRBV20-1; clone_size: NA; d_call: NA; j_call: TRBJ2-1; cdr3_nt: TGCAGTGCTAGAGGTCCCGCGGGACCACGTCGCGAGCAGTTCTTC; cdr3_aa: CSARGPAGPRREQFF
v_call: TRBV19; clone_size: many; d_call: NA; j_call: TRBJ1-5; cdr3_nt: TGTGCCAGTAGTCCTATCGGGGGGCAGGAGCCCCAGCATTTT; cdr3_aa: CASSPIGGQEPQHF
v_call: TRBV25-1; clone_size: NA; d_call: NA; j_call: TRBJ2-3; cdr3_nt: TGTGCCAGCAGCTCGGGGGCAGGGTTAGCAGATACGCAGTATTTT; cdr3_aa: CASSSGAGLADTQYF
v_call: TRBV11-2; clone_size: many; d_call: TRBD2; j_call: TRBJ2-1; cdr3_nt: TGTGCCAGCAGCTACGTGAGCGGGAGGGCCAATGAGCAGTTCTTC; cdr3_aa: CASSYVSGRANEQFF
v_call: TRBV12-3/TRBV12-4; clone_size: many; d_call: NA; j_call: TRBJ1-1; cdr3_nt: TGTGCCAGCAGTTCGACGACCCCGAACACTGAAGCTTTCTTT; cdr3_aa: CASSSTTPNTEAFF
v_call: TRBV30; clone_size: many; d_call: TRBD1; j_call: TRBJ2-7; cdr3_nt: TGTGCCTACTCCCGGGACAGGGGGTACGAGCAGTACTTC; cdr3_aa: CAYSRDRGYEQYF
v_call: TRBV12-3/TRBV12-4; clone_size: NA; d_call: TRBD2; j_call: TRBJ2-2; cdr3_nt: TGTGCCAGCAGTTTCCCCCGGGGGACTAGCGGGAGGGACACCGGGGAGCTGTTTTTT; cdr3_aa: CASSFPRGTSGRDTGELFF
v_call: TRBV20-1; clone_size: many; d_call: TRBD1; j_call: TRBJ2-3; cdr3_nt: TGCAGTACACCGGACAGGGTGTCAGATACGCAGTATTTT; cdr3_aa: CSTPDRVSDTQYF
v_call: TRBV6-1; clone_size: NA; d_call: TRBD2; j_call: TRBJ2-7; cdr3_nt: TGTGCCAGCATAATTAGCGGGAGGACGTACTTC; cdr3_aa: CASIISGRTYF
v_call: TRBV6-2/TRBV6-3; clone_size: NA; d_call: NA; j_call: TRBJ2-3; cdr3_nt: TGTGCCAGCAGTTACTTCGGGAGCACAGATACGCAGTATTTT; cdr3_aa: CASSYFGSTDTQYF
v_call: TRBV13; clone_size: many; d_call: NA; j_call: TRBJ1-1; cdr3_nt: TGTGCCAGCAGCCACGTCCGGGCCCGGATGAACACTGAAGCTTTCTTT; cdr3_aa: CASSHVRARMNTEAFF
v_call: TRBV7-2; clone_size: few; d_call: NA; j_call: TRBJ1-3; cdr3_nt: TGTGCCAGCAGCTTAAGTCGACTCACCGGAAACACCATATATTTT; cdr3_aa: CASSLSRLTGNTIYF
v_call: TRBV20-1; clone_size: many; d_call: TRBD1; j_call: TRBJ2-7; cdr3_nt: TGCAGTGCTAGAGAAACCGGGACAGGGGGAAGCGGCGAGCAGTACTTC; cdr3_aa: CSARETGTGGSGEQYF
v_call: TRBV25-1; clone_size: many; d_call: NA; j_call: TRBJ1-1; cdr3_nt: TGTGCCAGCAGTGAATCAGTCCCCGAAGCTTTCTTT; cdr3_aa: CASSESVPEAFF
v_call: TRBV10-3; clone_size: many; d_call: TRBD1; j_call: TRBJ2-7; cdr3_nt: TGTGCCGTCCGGGACAGGGGTATGTACGAGCAGTACTTC; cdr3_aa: CAVRDRGMYEQYF
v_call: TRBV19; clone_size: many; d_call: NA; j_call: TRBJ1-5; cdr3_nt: TGTGCCAGTAGTATAAGGGATAGCAATCAGCCCCAGCATTTT; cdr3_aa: CASSIRDSNQPQHF
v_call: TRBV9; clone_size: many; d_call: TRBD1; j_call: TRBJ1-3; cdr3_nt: TGTGCCAGCAGCGTAGAGGTCGGTGGACAGGGACAACCTGGAAACACCATATATTTT; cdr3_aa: CASSVEVGGQGQPGNTIYF
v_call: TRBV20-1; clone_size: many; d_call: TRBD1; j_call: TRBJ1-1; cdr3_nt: TGCAGTGCTAGTTGGACAGGGAATAAGGCCGAAGCTTTCTTT; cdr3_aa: CSASWTGNKAEAFF
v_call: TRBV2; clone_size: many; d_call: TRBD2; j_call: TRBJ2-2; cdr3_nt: TGTGCCAGCGGACTAGCTTTGAACACCGGGGAGCTGTTTTTT; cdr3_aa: CASGLALNTGELFF
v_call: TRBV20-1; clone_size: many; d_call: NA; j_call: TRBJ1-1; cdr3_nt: TGCAGTGCTCCACGAACAGGGCTGGACACTGAAGCTTTCTTT; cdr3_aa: CSAPRTGLDTEAFF
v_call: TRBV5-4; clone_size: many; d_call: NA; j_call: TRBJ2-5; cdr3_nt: TGTGCCAGCAGCCGGCCCCAAGAAGAGACCCAGTACTTC; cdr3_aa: CASSRPQEETQYF
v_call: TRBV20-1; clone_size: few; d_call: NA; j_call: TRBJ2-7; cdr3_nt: TGCAGTGCTAGACCGCCGGGACTGGCCTACGAGCAGTACTTC; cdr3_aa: CSARPPGLAYEQYF
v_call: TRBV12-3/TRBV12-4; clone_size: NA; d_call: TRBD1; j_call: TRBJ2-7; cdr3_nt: TGTGCCAGCAGTTTAACCGGGACAGGGCCCTACGAGCAGTACTTC; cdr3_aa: CASSLTGTGPYEQYF
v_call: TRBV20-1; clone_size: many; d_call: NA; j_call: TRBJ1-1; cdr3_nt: TGCAGTGCTAAGAAGGGACGGAAGAACACTGAAGCTTTCTTT; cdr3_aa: CSAKKGRKNTEAFF
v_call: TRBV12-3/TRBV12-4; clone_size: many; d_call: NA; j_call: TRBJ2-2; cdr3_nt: TGTGCCAGCAGACGCGGACAGGGACTAAACACCGGGGAGCTGTTTTTT; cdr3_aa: CASRRGQGLNTGELFF
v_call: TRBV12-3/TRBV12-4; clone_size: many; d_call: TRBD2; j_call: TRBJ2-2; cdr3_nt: TGTGCCAGCAGCTCGTCGCGGGAGCGGGAGGGCACCGGGGAGCTGTTTTTT; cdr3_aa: CASSSSREREGTGELFF
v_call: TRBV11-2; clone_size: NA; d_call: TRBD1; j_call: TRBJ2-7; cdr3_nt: TGTGCCTCGACCCGGGACAGGGTTTCTGGCGAGCAGTACTTC; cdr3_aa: CASTRDRVSGEQYF
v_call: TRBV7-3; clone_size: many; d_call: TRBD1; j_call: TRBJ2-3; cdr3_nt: TGTGCCAGCAGCTTGACAGGGGGGAGAGATACGCAGTATTTT; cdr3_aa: CASSLTGGRDTQYF
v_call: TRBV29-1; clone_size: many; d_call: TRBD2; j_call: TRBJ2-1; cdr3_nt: TGCAGCGTCGGACTAGTCAATGAGCAGTTCTTC; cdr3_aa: CSVGLVNEQFF
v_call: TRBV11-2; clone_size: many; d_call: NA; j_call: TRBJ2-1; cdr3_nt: TGTGCCAGCAGCCTGGACAGATCGGTGTATCCGTTCTTC; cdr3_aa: CASSLDRSVYPFF
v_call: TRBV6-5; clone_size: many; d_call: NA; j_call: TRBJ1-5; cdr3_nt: TGTGCCAGCAGTTACTCGGGAGGGACTAGCAATCAGCCCCAGCATTTT; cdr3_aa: CASSYSGGTSNQPQHF
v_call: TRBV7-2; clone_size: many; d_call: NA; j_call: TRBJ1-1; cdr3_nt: TGTGCCAGCAGCTTAGACCGGGACTCGTTTGAAGCTTTCTTT; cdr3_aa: CASSLDRDSFEAFF
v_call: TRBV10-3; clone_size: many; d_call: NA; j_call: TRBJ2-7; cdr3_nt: TGTGCCATCAGCCCGGGCCCTGGGAACGAGCAGTACTTC; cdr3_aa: CAISPGPGNEQYF
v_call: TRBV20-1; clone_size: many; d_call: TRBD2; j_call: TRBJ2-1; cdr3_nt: TGCAGTGCTAGAAAGTTGTCACGCTCGGGAGGATTCAATGAGCAGTTCTTC; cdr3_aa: CSARKLSRSGGFNEQFF
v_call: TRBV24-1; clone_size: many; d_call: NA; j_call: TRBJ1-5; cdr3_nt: TGTGCCACCAGTGATTCCAGGGGTTATGGGAGCAATCAGCCCCAGCATTTT; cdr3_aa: CATSDSRGYGSNQPQHF
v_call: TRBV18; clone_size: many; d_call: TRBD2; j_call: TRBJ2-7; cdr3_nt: TGTGCCAGCTCACCGGAGCGGGGGCGCCCCTTCAGGCAGTACTTC; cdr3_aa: CASSPERGRPFRQYF
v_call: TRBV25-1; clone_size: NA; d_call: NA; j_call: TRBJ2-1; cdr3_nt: TGTGCCAGCAGTGTCGCAGGCTACAATGAGCAGTTCTTC; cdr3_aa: CASSVAGYNEQFF
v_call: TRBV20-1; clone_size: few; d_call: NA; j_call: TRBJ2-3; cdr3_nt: TGCAGTGCTATGACAGATACGCAGTATTTT; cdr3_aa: CSAMTDTQYF
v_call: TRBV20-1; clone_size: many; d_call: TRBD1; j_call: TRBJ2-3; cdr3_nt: TGCAGTGCTAGGGGAGTACAGGGGCGGACAGATACGCAGTATTTT; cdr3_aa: CSARGVQGRTDTQYF
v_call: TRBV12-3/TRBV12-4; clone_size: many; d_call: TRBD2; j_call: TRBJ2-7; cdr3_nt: TGTGCCAGCAGTTTAGGCGGGTTGGGGGAGGGTGAGTGGGAGCAGTACTTC; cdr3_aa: CASSLGGLGEGEWEQYF
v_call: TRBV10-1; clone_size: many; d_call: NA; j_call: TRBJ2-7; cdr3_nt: TGCGCCAGCAGTGAGGGCTTCGGCGAGCAGTACTTC; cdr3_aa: CASSEGFGEQYF